This T cell receptor beta chain was sequenced during a study of spatial heterogeneity in lung cancer. MiXCR was run by TCRdb on the 5' RACE reads, yielding one entry per CDR3 protein. The sample has around 45,000 distinct CDR3 sequences, about 12% seen once. The germline CDR1 and CDR2 sequences are SGHDT and YYEEEE. V was pared by 4 bases and J by 0 bases, with 3 bases of the junction left unmatched. This CDR3 spans 15 amino acids. Time point specified: sample taken at primary tumor resection. Tumor, nontumor lung or frozen PBMC supplied whole RNA that was sequenced unsorted. Sample: PBMCs, taken at surgery. The chain carries TRBV5-6 and TRBJ2-3; TRBD1 matches 9 bases. This TCR was sampled from a female donor with early-stage non-small cell lung cancer. DNA for the CDR3: TGTGCCAGCAGCCCCGGGACAGGGAGCACAGATACGCAGTATTTT. Encoded protein: CASSPGTGSTDTQYF.